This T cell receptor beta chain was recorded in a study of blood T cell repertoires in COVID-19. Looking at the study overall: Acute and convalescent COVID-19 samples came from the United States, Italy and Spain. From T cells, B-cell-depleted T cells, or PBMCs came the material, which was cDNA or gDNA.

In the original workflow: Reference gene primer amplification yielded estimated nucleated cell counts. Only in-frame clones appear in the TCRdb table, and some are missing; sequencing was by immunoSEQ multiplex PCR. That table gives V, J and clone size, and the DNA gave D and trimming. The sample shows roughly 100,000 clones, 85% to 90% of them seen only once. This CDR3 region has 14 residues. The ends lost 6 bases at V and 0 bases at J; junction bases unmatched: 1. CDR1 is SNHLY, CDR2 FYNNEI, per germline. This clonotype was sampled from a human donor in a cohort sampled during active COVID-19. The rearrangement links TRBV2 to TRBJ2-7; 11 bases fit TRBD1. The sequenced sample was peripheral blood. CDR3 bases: TGTGCCAGCAGGGGGACAGGGGGCTCCTACGAGCAGTACTTC. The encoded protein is CASRGTGGSYEQYF.